This TCR beta chain was captured by sequencing in a study of T cell responses to AZD1222 COVID-19 vaccine. Study overall: Second-dose schedules of about 4 or about 12 weeks were combined.

TCRdb's table, derived via immunoSEQ multiplex PCR, lists solely in-frame clones and lacks some. The sample holds about 170,000 clones, around 89% seen once. To note about this clone: Its antigen remains unknown.

From germline, CDR1 is SQVTM and CDR2 ANQGSEA. The CDR3 extends over 12 amino acids. V was cut by 7 bases and J by 0 bases, with 9 bases left in between. Study-level points and caveats: CD4 TCRs linked to vaccination spanned spike, dominating at 160-218 and 743-854. There were mostly white British donors and more females than males, and clonal diversity was possibly underestimated.

The chain combines TRBV29-1 with TRBJ1-1; a weak D match, TRBD1 (6 bases). The source of this sequence is an adult in good health. Sequencing was performed on peripheral blood, taken on day 0 of AZD1222 vaccination. CDR3 region: CSGGGLNTEAFF. CDR3 in DNA: TGCAGCGGAGGGGGGTTGAACACTGAAGCTTTCTTT.